This T cell receptor (beta chain) was identified during a study of regulatory T cells in long-lasting Graves disease. The TCR beta library used iRepertoire HTBI primers with Arm-PCR amplification of CDR3. TCRdb re-called the multiplex PCR reads through MiXCR, storing one row per CDR3 protein. This sample has more than 300,000 distinct CDR3 sequences, with about 18% found just once. Time point described: persistent/refractory GD, antithyroid drugs over 5 years with positive TRAb. From PBMCs, RNA was extracted and then used to make the TCR library. The germline gives CDR1 MNHEY, CDR2 SMNVEV (reference sequence). With V trimmed by 5 bases and J by 4 bases, 8 bases remained unmatched. This CDR3 has 16 amino acids. This clonotype was counted ten times or more. Its target is not known. Findings and limits, study-wide: The number of shared public clonotypes was higher in persistent patients (roughly 3,000) than new patients (over 900). Newly diagnosed patients had higher TCR diversity than persistent Graves' patients did.

The rearrangement joins TRBV27 to TRBJ1-3; 10 bases agree with TRBD1. The specimen was peripheral blood mononuclear cells (PBMCs), collected when the disease was refractory, from a patient treated with antithyroid drugs. This sequence originates from a female donor with Graves disease. The DNA of the CDR3 is TGTGCCAGCAGTCTTACCGGACAGGGGGGAGGAAACACCATATATTTT. It is translated as CASSLTGQGGGNTIYF.